This TCR beta chain was retrieved from a study of a mutant IDH1 vaccine in newly diagnosed glioma. Germline V gives CDR1 MNHNS, CDR2 SASEGT. The CDR3 consists of 15 residues. Trimming took off 7 bases at V and 6 bases at J, with 19 bases between the two ends. On this clone itself: Its antigen is still unknown.

Documented time point: week 47, end of study. Doses consisted of 300 ug of mutant IDH1 20-mer peptide each, paired with topical imiquimod. Only in-frame clones appear in the TCRdb table, and some are missing; sequencing was by immunoSEQ multiplex PCR. This sample has about 60,000 clones, with less than 90% found just once. The clonotype originates from a woman in her forties or fifties with glioma. This chain links TRBV6-1 with TRBJ1-5, with TRBD1 as a possible D gene (6 bases). The starting material was PBMCs, obtained from a glioma patient whose treatment included an IDH1 peptide vaccine. CDR3 region: CASNSLGGGGQPQHF. CDR3 DNA: TGTGCCAGCAATAGCTTGGGGGGGGGCGGTCAGCCCCAGCATTTT.